One and the same sample provided the 24 T cell receptor beta chains below, sequenced in a study of blood T cell repertoires in COVID-19. TCRdb keeps only in-frame clones here, not all; method: immunoSEQ multiplex PCR. This sample has about 210,000 clones, with 80% to 90% found just once. Material for sequencing was peripheral blood. These receptors were taken from a woman in her 50s with active or convalescent COVID-19.

This clone was seen a handful of times. The J gene is TRBJ1-3, the V gene TRBV19; 7 bases are a match to TRBD1. Germline lookup yields CDR1 LNHDA and CDR2 SQIVND (reference sequence). The CDR3 has 18 residues. V trimming: 6 bases; J trimming: 2 bases; junction bases outside the gene matches: 16. Written as DNA, the CDR3 is TGTGCCAGTAGAGGTAGTGGGACAGCGGCCTTCCCTGGAAACACCATATATTTT. It yields the protein CASRGSGTAAFPGNTIYF.

The J gene is TRBJ2-5, the V gene TRBV9; 10 bases agree with TRBD1. From germline, CDR1 is SGDLS and CDR2 YYNGEE. V was pared by 4 bases and J by 5 bases, with 8 bases of the junction left unmatched. The CDR3 sequence is 15 residues long. The CDR3 sequence: CASSFRDRGGETQYF. As DNA, the CDR3 is TGTGCCAGCAGCTTCCGGGACAGGGGTGGCGAGACCCAGTACTTC.

The V and J genes are TRBV6-6 and TRBJ1-1, with D maybe TRBD1 (5 bases). Looked up from germline, CDR1 is MNHNY and CDR2 is SVGAGI (reference sequence). V was cut by 4 bases and J by 4 bases, with 10 bases left in between. CDR3 length: 13 residues. The CDR3, as DNA: TGTGCCAGCAGTTCCGCCAGGGCCACTGAAGCTTTCTTT. Residues: CASSSARATEAFF.

This chain connects TRBV27 to TRBJ2-1; TRBD1 aligns across 10 bases. The CDR3 consists of 17 residues. Unmatched junction bases numbered 8, after V lost 4 bases and J lost 2 bases. Germline CDR1 is MNHEY and CDR2 is SMNVEV (reference sequence). The CDR3 DNA sequence: TGTGCCAGCAGTTCCAACCGGGACAGGGGAACCTACAATGAGCAGTTCTTC. It specifies CASSSNRDRGTYNEQFF.

The rearrangement uses TRBV5-1 and TRBJ1-1; 10 nucleotides line up with TRBD1. The CDR3 contains 15 residues. Germline trimming cut 3 bases from V and 4 bases from J; bases unmatched to any gene: 6. Germline CDR1 is SGHRS and CDR2 is YFSETQ. CDR3 loop: CASSYDRGLGTEAFF. CDR3 coding DNA: TGCGCCAGCAGCTACGACAGGGGGCTAGGCACTGAAGCTTTCTTT.

The rearrangement joins TRBV5-1 to TRBJ1-4; 9 bases are a match to TRBD1. The CDR3 sequence is 13 residues long. Looked up from germline, CDR1 is SGHRS and CDR2 is YFSETQ. V lost 8 bases, J lost 8 bases, and 7 bases stayed unmatched. This CDR3 is CASRGQGVEKLFF. The CDR3 coding sequence is TGCGCCAGTAGGGGACAGGGCGTAGAAAAACTGTTTTTT. The full variable domain, with the rest looked up from reference TRBV5-1 and TRBJ1-4, is KAGVTQTPRYLIKTRGQQVTLSCSPISGHRSVSWYQQTPGQGLQFLFEYFSETQRNKGNFPGRFSGRQFSNSRSEMNVSTLELGDSALYLCASRGQGVEKLFFGSGTQLSVL.

This clone was detected only a few times. A junction boundary mismatches the germline segment, possibly from a read error. The J gene is TRBJ2-3, the V gene TRBV2; D gene unclear. Germline CDR1 reads SNHLY; CDR2 reads FYNNEI. This CDR3 is 14 amino acids long. CDR3 residues: CACSSVVPTDTQYF. CDR3 in DNA: TGTGCCTGCAGCTCGGTAGTTCCCACAGATACGCAGTATTTT.

The rearrangement joins TRBV5-1 to TRBJ2-7; 7 bases match TRBD2. Germline CDR1 SGHRS, CDR2 YFSETQ. Trimming took 2 bases from V and 7 from J; bases not matched to a gene: 3. The CDR3 is 12 residues long. The DNA for the CDR3 is TGCGCCAGCAGCTTTGCGGGGGTTGAGCAGTACGTC. This sequence encodes CASSFAGVEQYV.

The V call is TRBV9, the J call TRBJ2-5; D call uncertain. This CDR3 contains 14 residues. The germline CDR1 and CDR2 sequences are SGDLS and YYNGEE. The germline V and J ends were trimmed by 0 bases and 1 base, with 7 bases remaining between them. The CDR3 DNA sequence: TGTGCCAGCAGCGTAGGTAACAGCCAAGAGACCCAGTACTTC. Its protein is CASSVGNSQETQYF.

The rearrangement uses TRBV27 and TRBJ2-6, with 8 bases matching TRBD2. V was clipped by 2 bases and J by 2 bases; unmatched bases: 8. CDR1 is MNHEY and CDR2 is SMNVEV in the germline V gene (reference sequence). The CDR3 covers 18 residues. The CDR3 DNA reads TGTGCCAGCAGTTTAAAGCGGGAGTCCCTTACTGGGGCCAACGTCCTGACTTTC. Translation: CASSLKRESLTGANVLTF.

The chain combines TRBV5-6 with TRBJ1-1; D possibly corresponds to TRBD1 (5 bases). This CDR3 spans 12 amino acids. Germline V gives CDR1 SGHDT, CDR2 YYEEEE. V lost 7 bases to trimming and J lost 5 bases, with 12 bases between them. CDR3 sequence reads: CASLHGATEAFF. CDR3 DNA: TGTGCCAGCCTTCATGGGGCGACTGAAGCTTTCTTT. Combining the CDR3 with reference TRBV5-6 and TRBJ1-1 gives the whole variable domain DAGVTQSPTHLIKTRGQQVTLRCSPKSGHDTVSWYQQALGQGPQFIFQYYEEEERQRGNFPDRFSGHQFPNYSSELNVNALLLGDSALYLCASLHGATEAFFGQGTRLTVV.

The chain is built from TRBV28 and TRBJ2-1; D uncertain. CDR1 and CDR2 (germline): MDHEN, SYDVKM. Trimming shortened V by 6 bases and J by 4 bases, and 19 bases separated the two germline ends. This CDR3 has 16 residues. CDR3: CASRSGSARNYNEQFF. The DNA of the CDR3 is TGTGCCAGCAGATCCGGAAGTGCGCGGAATTACAATGAGCAGTTCTTC.

V and J are TRBV27 and TRBJ1-2, with no clear D. Germline CDR1 and CDR2: MNHEY and SMNVEV (reference sequence). Trimming took off 6 bases at V and 1 base at J, with 15 bases between the two ends. CDR3 length: 15 residues. The CDR3 loop is CASSFLGTFNYGYTF. The CDR3 region has the DNA TGTGCCAGCAGCTTCCTGGGCACCTTTAACTATGGCTACACCTTC.

The gene calls are TRBV3-1 (or the pseudogene TRBV3-2) and TRBJ2-2; D remains ambiguous. V lost 4 bases and J lost 3, with 12 bases in between. This CDR3 is built from 15 residues. CDR1 and CDR2 (germline): LGHDT, YNNKEL (reference sequence). DNA for the CDR3: TGTGCCAGCAGCCCAAAGAGGCATCACACCGGGGAGCTGTTTTTT. Translation: CASSPKRHHTGELFF.

V is TRBV28 and J is TRBJ2-5; 9 bases are shared with TRBD1. This CDR3 contains 16 residues. With V trimmed by 6 bases and J by 0 bases, 8 bases remained unmatched. Germline loops: CDR1 MDHEN, CDR2 SYDVKM. CDR3: CASREGTGTYQETQYF. For the CDR3, the DNA is TGTGCCAGCAGAGAAGGGACAGGGACGTACCAAGAGACCCAGTACTTC. Using reference TRBV28 and TRBJ2-5 for the parts outside the CDR3, the full variable domain is DVKVTQSSRYLVKRTGEKVFLECVQDMDHENMFWYRQDPGLGLRLIYFSYDVKMKEKGDIPEGYSVSREKKERFSLILESASTNQTSMYLCASREGTGTYQETQYFGPGTRLLVL.

The CDR3 sequence: CASSYSSGPNTEAFF. CDR3 DNA sequence: TGTGCCAGCAGTTACTCCTCAGGCCCGAACACTGAAGCTTTCTTT. The chain recombines TRBV6-5 with TRBJ1-1; D ambiguous. V dropped 0 bases and J dropped 1 base, with 9 bases sitting between them. This CDR3 has 15 amino acids. Per germline, CDR1 MNHEY and CDR2 SVGAGI.

The genes are TRBV28 and TRBJ1-2, with no clear D. This CDR3 spans 11 amino acids. Per germline, CDR1 MDHEN and CDR2 SYDVKM. With 4 bases removed from V and 8 bases from J, the gap between germline ends came to 8 bases. The CDR3 sequence: CASSSRSGYTF. CDR3 in DNA: TGTGCCAGCAGTTCCAGATCGGGCTACACCTTC.

The J gene is TRBJ1-2, the V gene TRBV6-5, with D perhaps TRBD1 (6 bases). Trimming shortened V by 6 bases and J by 3 bases, and 14 bases separated the two germline ends. CDR1 and CDR2 from the germline V gene are MNHEY and SVGAGI. The CDR3 has 14 amino acids. In DNA form, the CDR3 reads TGTGCCAGCAGGGATCGGACAGCTTACTATGGCTACACCTTC. Amino acid sequence: CASRDRTAYYGYTF.

This chain joins TRBV7-6 and TRBJ1-1, with D maybe TRBD1 (6 bases). V shed 5 bases and J shed 8 bases, with 21 bases lying between them. This CDR3 comprises 15 residues. CDR1 is SGHVS and CDR2 is FNYEAQ in the germline V gene. The CDR3 spells CASSLNHGGGGEAFF. CDR3 in DNA: TGTGCCAGCAGCCTCAACCACGGAGGGGGAGGGGAAGCTTTCTTT.

The J gene is TRBJ2-3, the V gene TRBV6-4; weak D call: TRBD1 (5 bases). This CDR3 spans 14 amino acids. Trimming stripped 2 bases from V and 0 bases from J, with 6 bases between. Germline CDR1 reads MRHNA; CDR2 reads SNTAGT. In nucleotides, the CDR3 is TGTGCCAGCAGTGACCAGGGAAGCACAGATACGCAGTATTTT. This gives the protein CASSDQGSTDTQYF.

The J gene is TRBJ1-5, the V gene TRBV28, with 9 bases identical to TRBD1. The CDR3 length is 16 residues. CDR1 and CDR2 from the germline V gene are MDHEN and SYDVKM. After removal of 8 bases from V and 2 bases from J, the junction contained 10 bases not matched to a gene. The DNA of the CDR3 is TGTGCCAGCGACCCCGGGACAGGGAGGGGCAATCAGCCCCAGCATTTT. Protein sequence: CASDPGTGRGNQPQHF.

The rearrangement joins TRBV3-1 (or the pseudogene TRBV3-2) to TRBJ1-2, with a possible D match to TRBD1 (5 bases). Germline V gives CDR1 LGHDT, CDR2 YNNKEL (reference sequence). The CDR3 contains 13 residues. V lost 3 bases and J lost 7, with 12 bases in between. CDR3 protein: CASSHGGDLGYTF. CDR3 coding DNA: TGTGCCAGCAGCCACGGGGGAGATCTTGGCTACACCTTC.

The chain joins TRBV3-1 (or the pseudogene TRBV3-2) to TRBJ1-6; TRBD1 matches at 7 bases. This CDR3 is built from 17 residues. Germline-derived CDR1 and CDR2 are LGHDT and YNNKEL (reference sequence). V was clipped by 3 bases and J by 6 bases; unmatched bases: 11. DNA of the CDR3: TGTGCCAGCAGCCACCCGATCGGGACAGCATCTAATTCACCCCTCCACTTT. It translates to CASSHPIGTASNSPLHF.

This chain joins TRBV5-1 and TRBJ1-1; unclear D gene. Germline V CDR1 and CDR2: SGHRS, YFSETQ. V shed 4 bases and J shed 5 bases, with 12 bases lying between them. The CDR3 consists of 13 residues. CDR3 sequence reads: CASSGYGGTEAFF. The CDR3 DNA reads as TGCGCCAGCAGCGGCTACGGAGGAACTGAAGCTTTCTTT.